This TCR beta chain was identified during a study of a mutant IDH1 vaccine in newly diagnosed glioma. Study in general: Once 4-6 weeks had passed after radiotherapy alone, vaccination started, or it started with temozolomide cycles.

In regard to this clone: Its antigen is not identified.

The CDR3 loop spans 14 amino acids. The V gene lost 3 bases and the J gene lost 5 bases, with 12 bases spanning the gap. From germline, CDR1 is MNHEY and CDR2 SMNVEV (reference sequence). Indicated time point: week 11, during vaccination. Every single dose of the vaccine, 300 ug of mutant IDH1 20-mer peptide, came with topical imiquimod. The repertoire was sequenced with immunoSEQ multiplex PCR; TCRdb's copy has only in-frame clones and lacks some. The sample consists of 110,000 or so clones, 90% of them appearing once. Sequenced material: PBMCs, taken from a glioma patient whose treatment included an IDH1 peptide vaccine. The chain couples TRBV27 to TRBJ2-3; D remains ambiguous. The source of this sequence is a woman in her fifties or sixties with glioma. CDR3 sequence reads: CASSLRPDGDTQYF. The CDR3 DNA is TGTGCCAGCAGTTTGAGGCCCGACGGAGATACGCAGTATTTT.